This T cell receptor beta chain was retrieved from a study of shared clonotypes between healthy human individuals. Points on this clone: Its specificity is unknown. The same CDR3 also results from other DNA sequences found in this sample.

Germline CDR1 is LNHDA and CDR2 is SQIVND (reference sequence). This CDR3 region has 13 residues. V lost 2 bases and J lost 5, with 9 bases in between. General study findings and limits: The study drew on few donors, limiting represented genetic and exposure-history diversity. Generally, estimated richness proved larger in naive subsets than it did in memory subsets.

Donors included only healthy HIV-negative adults lacking recent acute infections or vaccinations. Each sorted subset replicate got 200 ng genomic DNA, roughly 30,000 genomes. TCRdb's copy holds only in-frame clones and misses some; the assay was immunoSEQ multiplex PCR. The data contain roughly 2.6 million clones, around nine tenths of them seen just once; the ten biggest clones take up about 0.13%. The receptor comes from a man younger than 30 in good health. Material: naive CD4+ T cells sorted from blood. Specified subset: CD45RA+ positively selected. V and J are TRBV19 and TRBJ1-1, with D perhaps matching TRBD1 (5 bases). CDR3 bases: TGTGCCAGTAGTATACAGGGAAGAACTGAAGCTTTCTTT. Protein sequence: CASSIQGRTEAFF.